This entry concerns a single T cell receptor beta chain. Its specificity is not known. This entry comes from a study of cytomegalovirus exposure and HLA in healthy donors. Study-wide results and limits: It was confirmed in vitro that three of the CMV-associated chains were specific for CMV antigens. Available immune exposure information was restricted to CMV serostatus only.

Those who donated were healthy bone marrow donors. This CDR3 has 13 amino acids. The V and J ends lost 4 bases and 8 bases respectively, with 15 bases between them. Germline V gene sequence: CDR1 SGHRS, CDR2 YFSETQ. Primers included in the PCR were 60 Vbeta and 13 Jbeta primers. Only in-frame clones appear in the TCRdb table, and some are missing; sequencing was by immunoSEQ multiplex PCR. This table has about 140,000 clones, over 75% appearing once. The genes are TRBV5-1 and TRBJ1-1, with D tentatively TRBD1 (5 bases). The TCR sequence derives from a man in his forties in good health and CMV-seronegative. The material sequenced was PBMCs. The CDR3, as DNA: TGCGCCAGCAGCCACCGGGACGCGGGGGAAGCTTTCTTT. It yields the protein CASSHRDAGEAFF.